This T cell receptor beta chain was identified in a study of shared clonotypes between healthy human individuals. Study-wide points: Represented diversity (both genetic and exposure-history) was limited by the small number of donors. Only blood underwent sampling, and tissue repertoires likely differ. On the whole, naive subsets had larger estimated richness than memory subsets had.

Assay: immunoSEQ multiplex PCR; the TCRdb copy retains only in-frame clones and omits some. The sample has more than 2,000,000 clones; approximately 93% are singletons. Per the germline V gene, CDR1 is MNHNY and CDR2 is SVGAGI (reference sequence). V lost 0 bases and J 4 bases, leaving 10 bases between the germline ends. This CDR3 comprises 15 residues. Comment on this clone: Its specificity is unknown.

Sequencing used naive CD4+ T cells from PBMCs. Regarding subset: CD45RA+ positively selected. The chain is built from TRBV6-6 and TRBJ1-5; no firm D call. The clonotype originates from a man aged 18 to 29 in good health. Some clones in this sample may be carry-over from other donors' samples. The CDR3 reads CASSYSSQTNQPQHF. CDR3 nucleotides: TGTGCCAGCAGTTACTCGAGTCAGACTAATCAGCCCCAGCATTTT.